Listed below are T cell receptor beta chains from one sample, sequenced in a study of PD-1 blockade in mismatch repair-deficient tumors. Sequencing used immunoSEQ multiplex PCR; TCRdb keeps in-frame clones, though not all of them. This sample carries around 39,000 clones, roughly 88% of them seen once, and the ten largest clones take about 1%. The sequenced sample was PBMCs, obtained roughly 40 weeks after starting pembrolizumab. These receptors were obtained from an adult with mismatch repair-deficient cancer. Each CDR3 is given with its conserved first and last residue. D genes are given only for firm matches. Clone size is given for some rows only: seen once, a few or many times, or a class if the clone is expanded.

CDR3	DNA	size	D	V	J
CASSLVAGGTDTQYF	TGTGCCAGCAGCTTGGTGGCAGGGGGCACAGATACGCAGTATTTT	NA	NA	TRBV5-4	TRBJ2-3
CSAAGGGYTF	TGCAGTGCTGCTGGGGGGGGCTACACCTTC	NA	NA	TRBV20-1	TRBJ1-2
CASSSVTGGKLFF	TGTGCCAGCAGTTCAGTTACAGGGGGAAAACTGTTTTTT	NA	TRBD1	TRBV7-3	TRBJ1-4
CAWSVARGSGYTF	TGTGCCTGGAGTGTAGCCAGGGGGTCTGGCTACACCTTC	NA	TRBD1	TRBV30	TRBJ1-2
CATSLSGREDTQYF	TGTGCCACCAGCCTTAGCGGGAGGGAAGATACGCAGTATTTT	NA	TRBD2	TRBV15	TRBJ2-3
CASSSQDSVPEQFF	TGTGCCAGCAGCTCCCAGGATAGCGTTCCCGAGCAGTTCTTC	NA	NA	TRBV9	TRBJ2-1
CASRSGTGVYNEQFF	TGTGCCAGCAGGTCCGGGACAGGGGTCTACAATGAGCAGTTCTTC	NA	TRBD1	TRBV28	TRBJ2-1
CASSRTGAWGYTF	TGTGCCAGCAGTCGGACAGGCGCCTGGGGCTACACCTTC	NA	TRBD1	TRBV28	TRBJ1-2
CASSLAVYTGELFF	TGTGCCAGCAGCTTAGCCGTGTACACCGGGGAGCTGTTTTTT	NA	NA	TRBV11-2	TRBJ2-2
CASRYQGATYEQYF	TGTGCCAGCAGATATCAGGGGGCGACCTACGAGCAGTACTTC	few	TRBD1	TRBV27	TRBJ2-7
CASRPRGGGNEQFF	TGTGCCAGTAGACCTCGGGGGGGCGGCAATGAGCAGTTCTTC	NA	TRBD2	TRBV19	TRBJ2-1
CASSLADSGETQYF	TGCGCCAGCAGCTTGGCCGACAGTGGGGAGACCCAGTACTTC	NA	NA	TRBV5-1	TRBJ2-5
CASSQSGTVYSEQYF	TGTGCCAGCAGCCAATCCGGGACAGTCTATTCCGAGCAGTACTTC	NA	TRBD1	TRBV11-1	TRBJ2-7
CASSLSGDRERAFF	TGTGCCAGCAGTTTATCCGGGGACAGGGAGCGGGCTTTCTTT	NA	TRBD1	TRBV27	TRBJ1-1
CASSSQSDTQYF	TGTGCCAGCAGCTCCCAGTCAGATACGCAGTATTTT	once	NA	TRBV7-9	TRBJ2-3
CASSPGDSGIYEQYF	TGTGCCAGCAGCCCCGGGGACAGTGGGATCTACGAGCAGTACTTC	few	TRBD1	TRBV7-7	TRBJ2-7
CASSAQVSGANVLTF	TGTGCCAGCAGCGCACAGGTCTCTGGGGCCAACGTCCTGACTTTC	NA	NA	TRBV13	TRBJ2-6
CASSSADWHEQFF	TGTGCCAGCAGCTCGGCGGACTGGCATGAGCAGTTCTTC	NA	NA	TRBV7-6	TRBJ2-1
CASTTQGSYNEQFF	TGTGCCAGCACCACACAGGGCTCCTACAATGAGCAGTTCTTC	once	NA	TRBV7-8	TRBJ2-1
CASSLVPLAGGTDTQYF	TGTGCCAGCAGCTTAGTCCCCCTAGCGGGAGGCACAGATACGCAGTATTTT	NA	TRBD2	TRBV7-9	TRBJ2-3
CASSPGLQDGDWGNTEAFF	TGTGCCAGCTCACCAGGGTTACAAGACGGGGATTGGGGGAACACTGAAGCTTTCTTT	NA	NA	TRBV18	TRBJ1-1
CASSSGSQVQETQYF	TGCGCCAGCAGCTCAGGATCGCAGGTCCAAGAGACCCAGTACTTC	NA	NA	TRBV5-1	TRBJ2-5
CASSLRTGKVNTEAFF	TGTGCCAGCAGTCTCCGGACAGGAAAGGTGAACACTGAAGCTTTCTTT	NA	TRBD1	TRBV28	TRBJ1-1
CASSLDGMNTEAFF	TGCGCCAGCTCCTTGGACGGGATGAACACTGAAGCTTTCTTT	NA	NA	TRBV5-1	TRBJ1-1
CASSRGVGTVLNQPQHF	TGTGCCAGTAGCCGGGGGGTAGGCACCGTTCTAAATCAGCCCCAGCATTTT	NA	NA	TRBV19	TRBJ1-5
CASSLVGRSYEQYF	TGTGCCAGCAGCTTAGTGGGGAGATCCTACGAGCAGTACTTC	NA	NA	TRBV7-8	TRBJ2-7
CASSLFLGTVYLNTEAFF	TGTGCCAGCAGTTTATTCCTCGGGACAGTTTATCTCAACACTGAAGCTTTCTTT	NA	TRBD1	TRBV28	TRBJ1-1
CATSRVAANTGELFF	TGTGCCACCAGCAGGGTGGCAGCGAACACCGGGGAGCTGTTTTTT	NA	NA	TRBV15	TRBJ2-2
CASSLQGNTEAFF	TGTGCCAGCAGCTTGCAGGGTAACACTGAAGCTTTCTTT	NA	NA	TRBV7-9	TRBJ1-1
CASSLPGGTYEQYF	TGTGCCAGCAGTTTACCCGGGGGAACCTACGAGCAGTACTTC	NA	NA	TRBV28	TRBJ2-7
CACSIGQLNEKLFF	TGTGCCTGTAGTATCGGACAGCTTAATGAAAAACTGTTTTTT	NA	NA	TRBV30	TRBJ1-4
CTSSLTRGTPTYEQYF	TGCACCAGCAGCCTTACCAGGGGGACACCAACCTACGAGCAGTACTTC	few	NA	TRBV1	TRBJ2-7
CASRHSGGSYEQYF	TGCGCCAGCAGACATAGCGGGGGCTCCTACGAGCAGTACTTC	once	TRBD2	TRBV10-2	TRBJ2-7
CASSARTGSNTGELFF	TGCGCCAGCAGCGCACGGACAGGGTCGAACACCGGGGAGCTGTTTTTT	NA	TRBD1	TRBV5-1	TRBJ2-2
CSVTGLPQETQYF	TGCAGCGTAACGGGACTACCGCAAGAGACCCAGTACTTC	NA	TRBD2	TRBV29-1	TRBJ2-5
CASSPLTGGFRDTQYF	TGTGCCAGCAGCCCATTGACAGGGGGTTTTCGAGATACGCAGTATTTT	once	TRBD1	TRBV7-6	TRBJ2-3
CASSSSGGERGDTEAFF	TGTGCCAGCAGCTCAAGTGGAGGGGAGAGAGGAGACACTGAAGCTTTCTTT	NA	NA	TRBV9	TRBJ1-1
CASSSDWISYEQYF	TGTGCCAGCAGCTCCGACTGGATCTCCTACGAGCAGTACTTC	few	NA	TRBV5-5	TRBJ2-7
CASSSGATSNQPQHF	TGTGCCAGCAGCTCTGGGGCGACTAGCAATCAGCCCCAGCATTTT	once	NA	TRBV9	TRBJ1-5
CASSLAFPSARTEAFF	TGTGCCAGCAGCTTAGCATTTCCTTCTGCGCGAACTGAAGCTTTCTTT	once	NA	TRBV7-8	TRBJ1-1
CASSSPGSGNTDTQYF	TGTGCCAGCTCGTCACCCGGTAGCGGGAATACAGATACGCAGTATTTT	NA	TRBD2	TRBV18	TRBJ2-3
CASSLRGGWGSNQPQHF	TGTGCCAGCAGCTTAAGGGGGGGCTGGGGTAGCAATCAGCCCCAGCATTTT	once	NA	TRBV7-2	TRBJ1-5
CASSQPRGQSIYGYTF	TGCGCCAGCAGCCAACCCAGGGGGCAATCCATCTATGGCTACACCTTC	NA	TRBD1	TRBV4-1	TRBJ1-2
CASSYTRGGGYEQYF	TGTGCCAGCAGTTACACCCGGGGAGGGGGCTACGAGCAGTACTTC	few	NA	TRBV6-5	TRBJ2-7
CASSIIRGQRYAFF	TGTGCCAGTAGTATAATCAGGGGGCAAAGGTATGCTTTCTTT	NA	TRBD1	TRBV19	TRBJ1-1
CASSPGWPNEQYF	TGTGCCAGCTCACCGGGCTGGCCAAACGAGCAGTACTTC	NA	NA	TRBV18	TRBJ2-7
CATRKGAGYQPQHF	TGTGCCACTCGCAAGGGAGCTGGGTATCAGCCCCAGCATTTT	NA	NA	TRBV15	TRBJ1-5
CASSPASGSTDTQYF	TGTGCCAGCTCACCAGCTAGCGGGAGTACAGATACGCAGTATTTT	NA	TRBD2	TRBV18	TRBJ2-3
CASSLAGRGAGELFF	TGTGCCAGCAGCTTAGCCGGTCGGGGGGCCGGGGAGCTGTTTTTT	NA	TRBD2	TRBV7-9	TRBJ2-2
CASSDIGTANTEAFF	TGTGCCAGCAGTGATATCGGGACAGCGAACACTGAAGCTTTCTTT	NA	TRBD1	TRBV2	TRBJ1-1
CASGLGQGSYEQYF	TGTGCTAGTGGACTTGGACAGGGCTCCTACGAGCAGTACTTC	NA	TRBD1	TRBV12-5	TRBJ2-7
CASSSTGYINEKLFF	TGTGCCAGCAGTTCAACAGGGTATATTAATGAAAAACTGTTTTTT	NA	NA	TRBV27	TRBJ1-4
CAISEPGLAGGNEQFF	TGTGCCATCAGTGAACCGGGACTAGCGGGAGGCAATGAGCAGTTCTTC	once	TRBD2	TRBV10-3	TRBJ2-1